Listed here are 10 T cell receptor beta chains from one sample, sequenced in a study of regulatory T cells in long-lasting Graves disease. The time point denotes: newly diagnosed GD, antithyroid drugs for less than 3 months. PBMC-extracted RNA yielded the TCR library. Researchers made TCR beta libraries by using iRepertoire HTBI primers and running Arm-PCR on CDR3 regions. Via MiXCR, TCRdb re-called the multiplex PCR reads, giving one row per CDR3 protein. The sample includes some 400,000 distinct CDR3 sequences, under 15% of them seen just once. The data were also submitted as part of a second study, on T cells in Graves' hyperthyroidism and ophthalmopathy.

Sample: peripheral blood mononuclear cells (PBMCs), taken at new diagnosis, from a patient treated with antithyroid drugs. The receptors shown here come from a woman aged 30 to 39 with Graves disease.

The V and J genes are TRBV9 and TRBJ2-1; D is undetermined. This CDR3 has 12 amino acids. The germline V and J ends were trimmed by 4 bases and 10 bases, with 12 bases remaining between them. Germline CDR1 SGDLS, CDR2 YYNGEE. CDR3 in amino acids: CASSPQDWEQFF. Written as DNA, the CDR3 is TGTGCCAGCAGCCCCCAGGATTGGGAGCAGTTCTTC.

The genes are TRBV19 and TRBJ2-5; possible D gene TRBD1, 5 bases. The CDR3 sequence is 17 residues long. V was clipped by 5 bases and J by 4 bases, with 23 bases between them. Germline loops: CDR1 LNHDA, CDR2 SQIVND (reference sequence). CDR3 sequence: CASSDGPRRGSGETQYF. For the CDR3, the DNA is TGTGCCAGTAGTGACGGACCCCGTAGGGGATCGGGAGAGACCCAGTACTTC.

The J gene is TRBJ2-3, the V gene TRBV9; D possibly matches TRBD1 or TRBD2 (5 bases each). V was trimmed by 1 base and J by 2 bases, leaving 17 bases between them. The CDR3 loop spans 17 amino acids. Per germline, CDR1 SGDLS and CDR2 YYNGEE. Here the CDR3 reads CASSVYQGEGPTDTQYF. The CDR3, as DNA: TGTGCCAGCAGCGTATATCAGGGAGAGGGCCCCACAGATACGCAGTATTTT.

This clonotype showed up many times. The V call is TRBV6-5, the J call TRBJ2-7; 9 positions agree with TRBD2. The CDR3 covers 15 residues. V shed 0 bases, J shed 4 bases, and the junction held 4 bases outside the gene matches. The germline gives CDR1 MNHEY, CDR2 SVGAGI. The CDR3 coding sequence is TGTGCCAGCAGTTACTCTGCGGGAGGGACGTACGAGCAGTACTTC. Translating gives CASSYSAGGTYEQYF.

This clonotype was observed a few times. This chain uses TRBV5-1 with TRBJ1-1, with D tentatively TRBD1 (5 bases). CDR1 is SGHRS, CDR2 YFSETQ, per germline. The CDR3 extends over 21 amino acids. V was pared by 0 bases and J by 3 bases, with 30 bases between. The CDR3 bases are TGCGCCAGCAGCTTGGGTGTGGATGTTGGACCGGGGACTTCCTCTTACACTGAAGCTTTCTTT. Protein product: CASSLGVDVGPGTSSYTEAFF. Full variable domain (outside the CDR3, taken from reference TRBV5-1 and TRBJ1-1): KAGVTQTPRYLIKTRGQQVTLSCSPISGHRSVSWYQQTPGQGLQFLFEYFSETQRNKGNFPGRFSGRQFSNSRSEMNVSTLELGDSALYLCASSLGVDVGPGTSSYTEAFFGQGTRLTVV.

This clonotype was seen a handful of times. This clone may be a read error of a much larger clone one base away. The V gene is TRBV3-1, the J gene TRBJ2-1; 8 bases fit TRBD2. This CDR3 has 15 amino acids. V lost 3 bases, J lost 9 bases, and 10 bases stayed unmatched. Germline assignment: CDR1 LGHDT and CDR2 YNNKEL (reference sequence). The CDR3 DNA reads as TGTGCCAGCAGCCATTTCGTACTAGCGGACAGTGAGCAGTTCTTC. This translates into CASSHFVLADSEQFF.

At least ten counts were recorded for this clonotype. The chain uses TRBV30 and TRBJ2-5; 9 bases are a match to TRBD1. The J segment lost 5 bases and the V segment lost 3 bases, leaving 7 bases of the junction unmatched. The CDR3 has 14 amino acids. CDR1 and CDR2 from the germline V gene are GTSNPN and SVGIG (reference sequence). This CDR3 reads CAWSRGQGKETQYF. CDR3 sequence (DNA): TGTGCCTGGAGCCGAGGACAGGGGAAGGAGACCCAGTACTTC.

This clonotype was counted many times. The chain combines TRBV20-1 with TRBJ2-1, with D unclear. The CDR3 totals 13 residues. Trimming pared 3 bases from V and 8 bases from J, leaving 14 bases between. CDR1 and CDR2 from the germline V gene are DFQATT and SNEGSKA (reference sequence). This CDR3 reads CSARALVSDEQFF. The CDR3 coding sequence is TGCAGTGCTAGGGCGCTGGTTTCCGATGAGCAGTTCTTC.

This clonotype was recorded at least ten times. The V gene is TRBV7-2, the J gene TRBJ2-5; D unclear. The CDR3 spans 11 residues. Trimming took 5 bases from V and 3 from J, leaving 4 bases between them. CDR1 is SGHTA and CDR2 is FQGNSA in the germline V gene. CDR3 region: CASSTEETQYF. CDR3 coding DNA: TGTGCCAGCAGCACGGAAGAGACCCAGTACTTC. Based on the CDR3 plus reference TRBV7-2 and TRBJ2-5, the full variable domain is GAGVSQSPSNKVTEKGKDVELRCDPISGHTALYWYRQSLGQGLEFLIYFQGNSAPDKSGLPSDRFSAERTGGSVSTLTIQRTQQEDSAVYLCASSTEETQYFGPGTRLLVL.

DNA for the CDR3: TGTGCCAGTAGTCCGGGACTAGCGGGAGGGACCCAGTACTTC. Protein: CASSPGLAGGTQYF. The rearrangement links TRBV19 to TRBJ2-5, with 15 bases aligning to TRBD2. The junction had 2 bases not matched to a gene; V was cut back by 5 bases and J by 7 bases. This CDR3 is built from 14 residues. CDR1 is LNHDA, CDR2 SQIVND, per germline (reference sequence). The whole variable domain, filled in from reference TRBV19 and TRBJ2-5, reads DGGITQSPKYLFRKEGQNVTLSCEQNLNHDAMYWYRQDPGQGLRLIYYSQIVNDFQKGDIAEGYSVSREKKESFPLTVTSAQKNPTAFYLCASSPGLAGGTQYFGPGTRLLVL.